This T cell receptor (beta chain) was sequenced during a study of blood T cell repertoires in COVID-19. On the study more broadly: Samples came from the United States, Italy and Spain, spanning acute and convalescent COVID-19.

Original data processing: The authors estimated nucleated cell counts from reference gene primer amplification. Assay: immunoSEQ multiplex PCR; the TCRdb copy retains only in-frame clones and omits some. V, J and clone size reflect that table, while D and trimming were determined from the DNA. The data contain roughly 80,000 clones, under 90% of them singletons. This CDR3 has 14 residues. Germline CDR1 reads SGHNT; CDR2 reads YYREEE (reference sequence). Trimming removed 0 bases at V and 8 bases at J, with 12 bases between. The sample consisted of peripheral blood. This clonotype originated in a human donor in a cohort sampled during active COVID-19. The V call is TRBV5-4, the J call TRBJ2-4; no firm D call. The CDR3 nucleotides are TGTGCCAGCAGCTTGGGAGGAGTGAAAGACATTCAGTACTTC. Translation gives CASSLGGVKDIQYF.